Each of the 8 T cell receptor beta chains below was sequenced from the same sample in a study of blood T cell repertoires in COVID-19. TCRdb keeps only in-frame clones here, not all; method: immunoSEQ multiplex PCR. Of approximately 250,000 clones in the sample, 65% to 90% are singletons; the top ten hold approximately 2%. Sequences were obtained from peripheral blood. These TCRs come from a man aged 30 to 39 with active or convalescent COVID-19.

The J gene is TRBJ1-1, the V gene TRBV15, with no clear D. Germline-derived CDR1 and CDR2 are LNHNV and YYDKDF (reference sequence). The CDR3 runs 15 residues. The V end was cut by 1 base, the J end by 3 bases, with 12 bases between. The CDR3 sequence is CATSRGPYGDTEAFF. The DNA for the CDR3 is TGTGCCACCAGCAGAGGACCATACGGAGACACTGAAGCTTTCTTT.

The chain links TRBV3-1 (or the pseudogene TRBV3-2) to TRBJ2-2; the D gene is possibly TRBD2 (5 bases). With 2 bases removed from V and 0 bases from J, the gap between germline ends came to 10 bases. This CDR3 region has 16 residues. From germline, CDR1 is LGHDT and CDR2 YNNKEL (reference sequence). The CDR3 sequence is CASSQQTTTNTGELFF. Written as DNA, the CDR3 is TGTGCCAGCAGCCAACAGACTACTACGAACACCGGGGAGCTGTTTTTT.

The chain employs TRBV3-1 (or the pseudogene TRBV3-2) and TRBJ2-1; 9 bases are a match to TRBD1. With V trimmed by 5 bases and J by 6 bases, 5 bases remained unmatched. The germline V gene encodes CDR1 LGHDT and CDR2 YNNKEL (reference sequence). The CDR3 extends over 14 amino acids. The CDR3 nucleotides read TGTGCCAGCAGCTACGGACAGGGGTTCAATGAGCAGTTCTTC. This codes for CASSYGQGFNEQFF.

The genes are TRBV30 and TRBJ1-4; 8 bases agree with TRBD1. This CDR3 has 13 amino acids. V shed 1 base and J 7 bases; nucleotides not matched to a gene: 2. Germline CDR1 is GTSNPN and CDR2 is SVGIG (reference sequence). The CDR3 DNA reads as TGTGCCTGGAGTGCCGACAGGGGTGAAAAACTGTTTTTT. It specifies CAWSADRGEKLFF. Drawing the rest from reference TRBV30 and TRBJ1-4, the complete variable domain is SQTIHQWPATLVQPVGSPLSLECTVEGTSNPNLYWYRQAAGRGLQLLFYSVGIGQISSEVPQNLSASRPQDRQFILSSKKLLLSDSGFYLCAWSADRGEKLFFGSGTQLSVL.

This chain links TRBV27 with TRBJ1-2; D is undetermined. Per germline, CDR1 MNHEY and CDR2 SMNVEV (reference sequence). Trimming removed 3 bases at V and 4 bases at J, with 12 bases between. The CDR3 is 14 amino acids. CDR3: CASSLRQSVYGYTF. CDR3 nucleotide sequence: TGTGCCAGCAGTTTGAGGCAGTCAGTCTATGGCTACACCTTC.

This clone was seen a handful of times. This chain uses TRBV3-1 (or the pseudogene TRBV3-2) with TRBJ2-1; tentatively, D is TRBD2 (5 bases). CDR1 and CDR2 from the germline V gene are LGHDT and YNNKEL (reference sequence). Trimming shortened V by 9 bases and J by 0 bases, and 12 bases separated the two germline ends. CDR3 length: 14 residues. For the CDR3, the DNA is TGTGCCAGTTCGCCCAGCGGCTCCTACAATGAGCAGTTCTTC. It yields the protein CASSPSGSYNEQFF.

CDR3 DNA sequence: TGTGCCAGTAGTACGCACCCGGACAGCTCCTATAATTCACCCCTCCACTTT. Protein product: CASSTHPDSSYNSPLHF. V is TRBV19 and J is TRBJ1-6; perhaps TRBD1 as D (6 bases). This CDR3 has 17 residues. V shed 4 bases and J shed 0 bases, with 13 bases lying between them. Germline CDR1 reads LNHDA; CDR2 reads SQIVND (reference sequence).

V is TRBV2 and J is TRBJ1-5; 8 bases line up with TRBD1. V lost 10 bases, J lost 3 bases, and 11 bases stayed unmatched. The CDR3 has 15 amino acids. Germline V CDR1 and CDR2: SNHLY, FYNNEI. The CDR3, as DNA: TGTGCCACACACCGGACAGGGCAGGCCAATCAGCCCCAGCATTTT. Its translation: CATHRTGQANQPQHF.